The subject of this entry is one TCR beta chain. Here immunoSEQ multiplex PCR was the method, and the copy in TCRdb shows in-frame clones only, minus some. Of about 63,000 clones in the sample, 92% were seen once. This sample stems from a study of T cells after somatic rescue of genetic block. Germline V gives CDR1 WNHNN, CDR2 SYGVQD (reference sequence). CDR3 size: 13 residues. The V and J ends lost 8 bases and 3 bases respectively, with 8 bases between them. The source of this sequence is a man aged 35 to 55. The gene calls are TRBV10-1 and TRBJ1-6, with D unresolved. The specimen sequenced was peripheral blood mononuclear cells (PBMCs). CDR3 region: CASQDNYNSPLHF. The CDR3 bases are TGCGCCAGCCAAGACAACTATAATTCACCCCTCCACTTT.